This T cell receptor (beta chain) derives from a study of blood T cell repertoires in COVID-19. In the study overall: T cells, B-cell-depleted T cells, or PBMCs provided the cDNA or gDNA that served as material.

TCRdb's table, derived via immunoSEQ multiplex PCR, lists solely in-frame clones and lacks some. The data hold around 300,000 clones, with more than 80% observed a single time. The CDR3 has 15 residues. Trimming removed 8 bases from V and 5 bases from J, with 21 bases in between. Germline CDR1 is MGHDK and CDR2 is SYGVNS. This receptor was identified in a woman between 40 and 55 years old with acute or convalescent COVID-19. The sample comprised peripheral blood. The rearrangement joins TRBV25-1 to TRBJ1-1, with D tentatively TRBD1 (6 bases). This CDR3 reads CASSDYRARGTEAFF. DNA of the CDR3: TGTGCCAGCTCGGATTACAGGGCTCGAGGGACTGAAGCTTTCTTT.